These 5 T cell receptor beta chains were sequenced from one sample in a study of siplizumab effects on memory and regulatory T cells. Libraries were prepared by immunoSEQ multiplex PCR; TCRdb keeps only in-frame clonotypes and omits some of them. The sample lists about 110,000 clones; more than 90% were seen once. Sequencing was done on a sample of CD4+ T cells sorted from blood. The receptors come from a human donor in good health.

This chain joins TRBV10-2 and TRBJ1-5, with D possibly matching TRBD1 (5 bases). Germline-derived CDR1 and CDR2 are WSHSY and SAAADI. V was cut by 8 bases and J by 2 bases, with 10 bases left in between. This CDR3 spans 13 amino acids. The CDR3 coding sequence is TGCGCCAGCCTTCAGGGCGGCAATCAGCCCCAGCATTTT. Translated, it gives CASLQGGNQPQHF.

The chain has TRBV18 and TRBJ2-7, with D perhaps assigned TRBD1 or TRBD2 (5 bases each). V lost 3 bases, J lost 2 bases, and 11 bases lay in between. The CDR3 runs to 14 residues. Germline loops: CDR1 KGHSH, CDR2 LQKENI. The CDR3 DNA reads TGTGCCAGCTCACCCGGGACGGAGGCCTACGAGCAGTACTTC. Translation gives CASSPGTEAYEQYF.

V usage is TRBV11-2 and J usage is TRBJ2-4; the match to TRBD1 covers 8 bases. V was pared by 5 bases and J by 0 bases, with 15 bases of the junction left unmatched. CDR1 and CDR2 from the germline V gene are SGHAT and FQNNGV. CDR3 length: 19 residues. CDR3 residues: CASSRGPGQAKLAKNIQYF. In DNA, the CDR3 is TGTGCCAGCAGCCGGGGACCGGGACAGGCGAAGTTAGCCAAAAACATTCAGTACTTC.

This chain joins TRBV6-1 and TRBJ1-5; D remains ambiguous. Germline V gene sequence: CDR1 MNHNS, CDR2 SASEGT. CDR3 length: 10 amino acids. V gave up 8 bases and J gave up 7 bases, with 6 bases separating them. CDR3 sequence: CASDLQPQHF. The CDR3 DNA follows: TGTGCCAGCGATCTCCAGCCCCAGCATTTT.

This clone was seen a few times. The rearrangement links TRBV11-3 to TRBJ2-1; D may be TRBD2 (6 bases). The CDR3 runs 15 residues. V was trimmed by 1 base and J by 5 bases, leaving 12 bases between them. CDR1 is SGHNT, CDR2 YENEEA, per germline. The DNA of the CDR3 is TGTGCCAGCAGCTTAGGGGGGGAACGGCACAATGAGCAGTTCTTC. Translation gives CASSLGGERHNEQFF. Full variable domain (outside the CDR3, taken from reference TRBV11-3 and TRBJ2-1): EAGVVQSPRYKIIEKKQPVAFWCNPISGHNTLYWYLQNLGQGPELLIRYENEEAVDDSQLPKDRFSAERLKGVDSTLKIQPAELGDSAVYLCASSLGGERHNEQFFGPGTRLTVL.